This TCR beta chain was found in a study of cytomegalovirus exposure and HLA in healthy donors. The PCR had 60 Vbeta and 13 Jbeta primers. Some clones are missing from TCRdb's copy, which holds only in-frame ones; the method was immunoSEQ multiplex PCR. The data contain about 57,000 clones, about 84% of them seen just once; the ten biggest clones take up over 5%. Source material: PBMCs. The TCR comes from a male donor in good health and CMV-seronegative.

The CDR3 sequence: CAISESGEKLFF. The CDR3 region has the DNA TGTGCCATCAGTGAGTCCGGTGAAAAACTGTTTTTT. This chain links TRBV10-3 with TRBJ1-4; no definite D call. The germline V gene has CDR1 ENHRY and CDR2 SYGVKD. The CDR3 length is 12 residues. Trimming took off 0 bases at V and 7 bases at J, with 3 bases between the two ends.